The present TCR beta chain was sequenced within a study of chemoradiotherapy in HPV16-positive cancers. For the study at large: Functional T-cell assays on a couple of HPV16-positive patients' cells defined candidate HPV-specific clones and common TCR motifs. Study findings and constraints: Candidate HPV-specific clones and E7-related TCR motifs grew in tumor during treatment. HPV-specific T cells were functionally defined from only a couple of HPV16-positive patients.

Remarks on this clone: The antigen remains undetermined.

Data came from immunoSEQ multiplex PCR; TCRdb stores just in-frame clones and leaves some out. This sample has 8,500 to 9,000 clones, with around 74% found just once. Over chemoradiotherapy, repertoires were sampled more than once. This specimen was acquired from a patient who underwent chemoradiotherapy. This TCR was recovered from a human donor with HPV-associated anogenital cancer.

For the CDR3, the DNA is TGTGCCACCAGCAGAGTCGCGGATAGCTCCTACGAGCAGTACTTC. This encodes CATSRVADSSYEQYF. J is TRBJ2-7 and V is TRBV15, with no clear D. The V gene lost 1 base and the J gene lost 0 bases, with 10 bases spanning the gap. Germline CDR1 LNHNV, CDR2 YYDKDF (reference sequence). The CDR3 is 15 amino acids.